These 5 T cell receptor beta chains were all obtained from the same sample, sequenced in a study of T cell responses to AZD1222 COVID-19 vaccine. Assay used: immunoSEQ multiplex PCR; TCRdb lists only in-frame clones, some missing. The sample carries roughly 120,000 clones, about 92% recorded once. The source material was peripheral blood, sampled on day 0 of AZD1222 vaccination. Receptors originate from an adult in good health.

The chain employs TRBV30 and TRBJ2-5; D uncertain. Germline loops: CDR1 GTSNPN, CDR2 SVGIG (reference sequence). The V and J ends lost 3 bases and 9 bases respectively, with 17 bases between them. The length of the CDR3 is 13 residues. CDR3 amino acids: CAWSPGPLEPQYF. The CDR3, as DNA: TGTGCCTGGAGCCCGGGCCCATTGGAGCCCCAGTACTTC.

This clone was seen just once. The gene calls are TRBV7-2 and TRBJ2-5; D unclear. V lost 6 bases and J 2 bases, leaving 4 bases between the germline ends. This CDR3 is built from 11 residues. Germline assignment: CDR1 SGHTA and CDR2 FQGNSA. CDR3 in amino acids: CASRGQETQYF. The CDR3, as DNA: TGTGCCAGCAGGGGACAAGAGACCCAGTACTTC. The full variable domain, completed using reference TRBV7-2 and TRBJ2-5, is GAGVSQSPSNKVTEKGKDVELRCDPISGHTALYWYRQSLGQGLEFLIYFQGNSAPDKSGLPSDRFSAERTGGSVSTLTIQRTQQEDSAVYLCASRGQETQYFGPGTRLLVL.

This chain links TRBV19 with TRBJ2-7; 7 bases agree with TRBD1. This CDR3 comprises 14 residues. Germline V gene lookup returns CDR1 LNHDA and CDR2 SQIVND (reference sequence). With V trimmed by 5 bases and J by 0 bases, 4 bases remained unmatched. The CDR3 loop reads CASSAGGASYEQYF. CDR3 nucleotides: TGTGCCAGTAGTGCAGGGGGAGCCTCCTACGAGCAGTACTTC.

The chain is built from TRBV15 and TRBJ1-2, with D perhaps matching TRBD1 (6 bases). This CDR3 is 16 amino acids long. CDR1 and CDR2 from the germline V gene are LNHNV and YYDKDF (reference sequence). V was pared by 0 bases and J by 7 bases, with 18 bases between. In nucleotides, the CDR3 is TGTGCCACCAGCAGAGATTACGCAACAGGGAGTATTGGCTACACCTTC. Translation gives CATSRDYATGSIGYTF.

This chain connects TRBV19 to TRBJ1-2; 7 positions match TRBD1. Looked up from germline, CDR1 is LNHDA and CDR2 is SQIVND (reference sequence). With V trimmed by 3 bases and J by 2 bases, 6 bases remained unmatched. CDR3 length: 15 residues. For the CDR3, the DNA is TGTGCCAGTAGTATGGCGGGACAGCTAAACTATGGCTACACCTTC. Its protein product is CASSMAGQLNYGYTF.